These 26 T cell receptor beta chains originate from one sample sequenced in a study of blood T cell repertoires in COVID-19. Using immunoSEQ multiplex PCR, the repertoire was profiled, and TCRdb retains in-frame clones only, with some absent. This sample has under 350,000 clones, with 75% to 90% found just once. Material: peripheral blood. The receptors derive from a man in his forties with acute or convalescent COVID-19.

The chain recombines TRBV12-3 or TRBV12-4 with TRBJ1-1, with D uncertain. The CDR3 is 12 residues long. Trimming cost V 6 bases and J 5 bases, with 10 bases left between them. CDR3 bases: TGTGCCAGCAGGGGTAGGAGGACTGAAGCTTTCTTT. Translation gives CASRGRRTEAFF.

V usage is TRBV19 and J usage is TRBJ2-7; 7 bases match TRBD1. The junction had 5 bases not matched to a gene; V was cut back by 4 bases and J by 2 bases. In germline, CDR1 is LNHDA, CDR2 SQIVND (reference sequence). CDR3 length: 14 residues. The CDR3 DNA sequence: TGTGCCAGTAGTAGATTGCAGGGGGCCTACGAGCAGTACTTC. Translated: CASSRLQGAYEQYF.

In this sample, this clone turned up a few times. The chain is built from TRBV11-2 and TRBJ2-3; tentative D call: TRBD1 (5 bases). The V and J ends lost 0 bases and 2 bases respectively, with 9 bases between them. Germline CDR1 reads SGHAT; CDR2 reads FQNNGV. This CDR3 region has 15 residues. CDR3 nucleotides: TGTGCCAGCAGCTTAGAAGGACACGTCACAGATACGCAGTATTTT. Translating gives CASSLEGHVTDTQYF.

This clone was seen only once. This rearrangement joins TRBV4-1 to TRBJ2-5; TRBD1 agrees at 10 bases. The CDR3 contains 16 residues. Trimming removed 3 bases from V and 5 bases from J; junction bases left unmatched: 9. Germline V gene sequence: CDR1 MGHRA, CDR2 YSYEKL. CDR3 sequence reads: CASSHLPGQGRETQYF. DNA for the CDR3: TGCGCCAGCAGCCACCTCCCGGGACAGGGGAGGGAGACCCAGTACTTC.

The chain carries TRBV9 and TRBJ1-2; a possible D gene is TRBD1 (5 bases). The CDR3 length is 15 residues. Germline CDR1 reads SGDLS; CDR2 reads YYNGEE. V was clipped by 0 bases and J by 3 bases, with 12 bases between them. CDR3 nucleotides: TGTGCCAGCAGCGTAGAGCAGGGATTGCACTATGGCTACACCTTC. Protein sequence: CASSVEQGLHYGYTF.

CDR3 nucleotide sequence: TGTGCCTGGAGTGCGGGACAGGGGAATTCACCCCTCCACTTT. As protein: CAWSAGQGNSPLHF. This sequence joins TRBV30 and TRBJ1-6, with 10 bases matching TRBD1. CDR3 length equals 14 residues. J gave up 7 bases and V 1 base, and 1 base lay outside the gene matches. The germline V gene encodes CDR1 GTSNPN and CDR2 SVGIG (reference sequence).

V gene TRBV12-3 or TRBV12-4 combines with J gene TRBJ2-1, with no clear D. V was trimmed by 1 base and J by 7 bases, leaving 8 bases between them. CDR3 length equals 13 residues. CDR3: CASSLGAANEQFF. DNA of the CDR3: TGTGCCAGCAGTTTAGGGGCAGCAAATGAGCAGTTCTTC.

The rearrangement links TRBV6-5 to TRBJ1-2; TRBD1 is a possible D gene (5 bases). The CDR3 runs 14 residues. V was trimmed by 6 bases and J by 2 bases, leaving 13 bases between them. Looked up from germline, CDR1 is MNHEY and CDR2 is SVGAGI. CDR3 coding DNA: TGTGCCAGCAGGGACGGACACGTCAACTATGGCTACACCTTC. It codes for CASRDGHVNYGYTF.

V gene TRBV7-8 combines with J gene TRBJ2-3, with TRBD2 matching over 11 bases. The length of the CDR3 is 16 residues. CDR1 SGHVS and CDR2 FQNEAQ come from the germline V gene. The junction had 6 bases not matched to a gene; V was cut back by 4 bases and J by 3 bases. The CDR3 DNA reads as TGTGCCAGCAGCTCACTAGCGGGGGAAAGAACAGATACGCAGTATTTT. It specifies CASSSLAGERTDTQYF.

The chain couples TRBV7-3 to TRBJ2-3; 8 bases fit TRBD2. Unmatched junction bases numbered 18, after V lost 2 bases and J lost 2 bases. From germline, CDR1 is SGHTA and CDR2 FQGTGA. CDR3 length: 20 amino acids. The CDR3 nucleotides are TGTGCCAGCAGCTTAGGTCCACCGGGAGGGGTTCCTCTCGACACAGATACGCAGTATTTT. It encodes CASSLGPPGGVPLDTDTQYF.

This clone showed up just once. The rearrangement links TRBV12-5 to TRBJ1-2; TRBD1 is a possible D gene (5 bases). This CDR3 has 13 residues. Looked up from germline, CDR1 is LGHNT and CDR2 is FRNRAP. V lost 0 bases, J lost 6 bases, and 8 bases lay in between. CDR3 amino acids: CASGLVAGNGYTF. The CDR3 nucleotides read TGTGCTAGTGGTTTGGTGGCAGGGAATGGCTACACCTTC.

V is TRBV7-9 and J is TRBJ1-6; D unresolved. Per germline, CDR1 SEHNR and CDR2 FQNEAQ (reference sequence). The V end was cut by 3 bases, the J end by 7 bases, with 10 bases between. The CDR3 sequence is 14 residues long. For the CDR3, the DNA is TGTGCCAGCAGCTTCGAGGGTATCAATTCACCCCTCCACTTT. The encoded protein is CASSFEGINSPLHF.

The CDR3 bases are TGTGCCAGCAGTGTGGGGGCCCGTGGTGAAGCTTTCTTT. The encoded protein is CASSVGARGEAFF. V gene TRBV6-4 combines with J gene TRBJ1-1, with D maybe TRBD1 (6 bases). This CDR3 contains 13 residues. Germline V gene data show CDR1 as MRHNA and CDR2 as SNTAGT. V shed 4 bases and J shed 7 bases, with 13 bases lying between them.

As DNA, the CDR3 is TGTGCCAGCAGCTTAGTGAGGGGGCCGGAAAACATTCAGTACTTC. Translation: CASSLVRGPENIQYF. The chain uses TRBV7-2 and TRBJ2-4; 7 nucleotides match TRBD1. V dropped 1 base and J dropped 5; count of bases not matched to a gene: 5. CDR1 and CDR2 from the germline V gene are SGHTA and FQGNSA. This CDR3 is built from 15 residues.

The V call is TRBV18, the J call TRBJ1-5; D is undetermined. Germline CDR1 is KGHSH and CDR2 is LQKENI. V lost 6 bases and J lost 6, with 9 bases in between. CDR3 length: 12 amino acids. CDR3 sequence (DNA): TGTGCCAGCTCCTCCGAGGGTCAGCCCCAGCATTTT. Its protein product is CASSSEGQPQHF.

The rearrangement uses TRBV6-1 and TRBJ1-5; TRBD1 matches at 8 bases. The CDR3 has 18 amino acids. Looked up from germline, CDR1 is MNHNS and CDR2 is SASEGT. V gave up 3 bases and J gave up 7 bases; unmatched junction bases: 17. CDR3 protein: CASSDGGGLGQGGQPQHF. CDR3 DNA sequence: TGTGCCAGCAGTGATGGTGGTGGCTTAGGACAGGGAGGGCAGCCCCAGCATTTT.

The chain has TRBV7-2 and TRBJ1-1; possible D gene TRBD1, 5 bases. The CDR3 is 15 residues long. The germline gives CDR1 SGHTA, CDR2 FQGNSA. The germline V and J ends were trimmed by 5 bases and 0 bases, with 13 bases remaining between them. CDR3 bases: TGTGCCAGCAGCCATTTGGGGGGAATGAACACTGAAGCTTTCTTT. Encoded protein: CASSHLGGMNTEAFF.

The CDR3 here is CASSVGGRDTEKLFF. The DNA for the CDR3 is TGTGCCAGCAGCGTAGGAGGGAGGGATACTGAAAAACTGTTTTTT. V and J are TRBV9 and TRBJ1-4; D remains unclear. Trimming took off 0 bases at V and 7 bases at J, with 13 bases between the two ends. Germline lookup yields CDR1 SGDLS and CDR2 YYNGEE. The CDR3 is 15 amino acids.

The V gene is TRBV14, the J gene TRBJ2-3; D is undetermined. CDR1 and CDR2 from the germline V gene are SGHDN and FVKESK. The V end lost 6 bases, the J end lost 2 bases, and 15 bases lay between the germline ends. The CDR3 sequence is 15 residues long. The CDR3 region has the DNA TGTGCCAGCAGTCATGGTGGCAGTCACACAGATACGCAGTATTTT. Its translation: CASSHGGSHTDTQYF.

The chain carries TRBV12-3 or TRBV12-4 and TRBJ2-7; D is unclear. The CDR3 runs to 11 residues. Trimming stripped 4 bases from V and 6 bases from J, with 7 bases between. The CDR3 DNA is TGTGCCAGCAGTTACCTCGGCGAGCAGTACTTC. Amino acid sequence: CASSYLGEQYF.

The chain combines TRBV5-1 with TRBJ2-7; the D gene is possibly TRBD1 (6 bases). Germline V gene sequence: CDR1 SGHRS, CDR2 YFSETQ. There are 15 residues in the CDR3. With 4 bases removed from V and 2 bases from J, the gap between germline ends came to 16 bases. CDR3 sequence: CASSPLGSGAYEQYF. As DNA, the CDR3 is TGCGCCAGCAGCCCCCTGGGGTCAGGGGCCTACGAGCAGTACTTC.

This sequence joins TRBV5-6 and TRBJ1-2; tentative D call: TRBD1 (6 bases). This CDR3 has 15 amino acids. CDR1 SGHDT and CDR2 YYEEEE come from the germline V gene. Between the trimmed V and J ends, which lost 4 bases and 3 bases, there was a span of 16 bases. CDR3 residues: CASSHTSGGYYGYTF. CDR3 coding DNA: TGTGCCAGCAGCCACACGTCGGGGGGCTACTATGGCTACACCTTC.

The chain couples TRBV5-1 to TRBJ1-2; tentatively, D is TRBD1 (5 bases). Germline values: CDR1 SGHRS, CDR2 YFSETQ. Trimming removed 0 bases at V and 8 bases at J, with 14 bases between. There are 14 residues in the CDR3. Here the CDR3 DNA reads TGCGCCAGCAGCTTGGTAGCGGGGGGTGAGGGCTACACCTTC. Its protein is CASSLVAGGEGYTF.

This rearrangement joins TRBV9 to TRBJ2-1; TRBD2 matches at 7 bases. Germline assignment: CDR1 SGDLS and CDR2 YYNGEE. The V and J ends lost 4 bases and 8 bases, in that order; junction bases with no gene match: 6. The CDR3 totals 13 residues. The CDR3 DNA sequence: TGTGCCAGCAGCCCATGGGGGGGAGATGAGCAGTTCTTC. The encoded protein is CASSPWGGDEQFF.

This chain uses TRBV5-4 with TRBJ1-2; TRBD1 might be the D (5 bases). The germline CDR1 and CDR2 sequences are SGHNT and YYREEE (reference sequence). The CDR3 is 13 amino acids. Deletions cut 0 bases from V and 8 bases from J, with 11 bases between. As DNA, the CDR3 is TGTGCCAGCAGCTTGGTAGGGGCCTGGGGCTACACCTTC. It translates to CASSLVGAWGYTF.

This chain joins TRBV25-1 and TRBJ2-2, with TRBD1 matching over 9 bases. Germline V gene lookup returns CDR1 MGHDK and CDR2 SYGVNS. The CDR3 spans 18 residues. Trimming removed 3 bases from V and 1 base from J; junction bases left unmatched: 9. The CDR3 loop is CASSDPGWDRVNTGELFF. In DNA, the CDR3 is TGTGCCAGCAGTGACCCCGGGTGGGACAGGGTGAACACCGGGGAGCTGTTTTTT.